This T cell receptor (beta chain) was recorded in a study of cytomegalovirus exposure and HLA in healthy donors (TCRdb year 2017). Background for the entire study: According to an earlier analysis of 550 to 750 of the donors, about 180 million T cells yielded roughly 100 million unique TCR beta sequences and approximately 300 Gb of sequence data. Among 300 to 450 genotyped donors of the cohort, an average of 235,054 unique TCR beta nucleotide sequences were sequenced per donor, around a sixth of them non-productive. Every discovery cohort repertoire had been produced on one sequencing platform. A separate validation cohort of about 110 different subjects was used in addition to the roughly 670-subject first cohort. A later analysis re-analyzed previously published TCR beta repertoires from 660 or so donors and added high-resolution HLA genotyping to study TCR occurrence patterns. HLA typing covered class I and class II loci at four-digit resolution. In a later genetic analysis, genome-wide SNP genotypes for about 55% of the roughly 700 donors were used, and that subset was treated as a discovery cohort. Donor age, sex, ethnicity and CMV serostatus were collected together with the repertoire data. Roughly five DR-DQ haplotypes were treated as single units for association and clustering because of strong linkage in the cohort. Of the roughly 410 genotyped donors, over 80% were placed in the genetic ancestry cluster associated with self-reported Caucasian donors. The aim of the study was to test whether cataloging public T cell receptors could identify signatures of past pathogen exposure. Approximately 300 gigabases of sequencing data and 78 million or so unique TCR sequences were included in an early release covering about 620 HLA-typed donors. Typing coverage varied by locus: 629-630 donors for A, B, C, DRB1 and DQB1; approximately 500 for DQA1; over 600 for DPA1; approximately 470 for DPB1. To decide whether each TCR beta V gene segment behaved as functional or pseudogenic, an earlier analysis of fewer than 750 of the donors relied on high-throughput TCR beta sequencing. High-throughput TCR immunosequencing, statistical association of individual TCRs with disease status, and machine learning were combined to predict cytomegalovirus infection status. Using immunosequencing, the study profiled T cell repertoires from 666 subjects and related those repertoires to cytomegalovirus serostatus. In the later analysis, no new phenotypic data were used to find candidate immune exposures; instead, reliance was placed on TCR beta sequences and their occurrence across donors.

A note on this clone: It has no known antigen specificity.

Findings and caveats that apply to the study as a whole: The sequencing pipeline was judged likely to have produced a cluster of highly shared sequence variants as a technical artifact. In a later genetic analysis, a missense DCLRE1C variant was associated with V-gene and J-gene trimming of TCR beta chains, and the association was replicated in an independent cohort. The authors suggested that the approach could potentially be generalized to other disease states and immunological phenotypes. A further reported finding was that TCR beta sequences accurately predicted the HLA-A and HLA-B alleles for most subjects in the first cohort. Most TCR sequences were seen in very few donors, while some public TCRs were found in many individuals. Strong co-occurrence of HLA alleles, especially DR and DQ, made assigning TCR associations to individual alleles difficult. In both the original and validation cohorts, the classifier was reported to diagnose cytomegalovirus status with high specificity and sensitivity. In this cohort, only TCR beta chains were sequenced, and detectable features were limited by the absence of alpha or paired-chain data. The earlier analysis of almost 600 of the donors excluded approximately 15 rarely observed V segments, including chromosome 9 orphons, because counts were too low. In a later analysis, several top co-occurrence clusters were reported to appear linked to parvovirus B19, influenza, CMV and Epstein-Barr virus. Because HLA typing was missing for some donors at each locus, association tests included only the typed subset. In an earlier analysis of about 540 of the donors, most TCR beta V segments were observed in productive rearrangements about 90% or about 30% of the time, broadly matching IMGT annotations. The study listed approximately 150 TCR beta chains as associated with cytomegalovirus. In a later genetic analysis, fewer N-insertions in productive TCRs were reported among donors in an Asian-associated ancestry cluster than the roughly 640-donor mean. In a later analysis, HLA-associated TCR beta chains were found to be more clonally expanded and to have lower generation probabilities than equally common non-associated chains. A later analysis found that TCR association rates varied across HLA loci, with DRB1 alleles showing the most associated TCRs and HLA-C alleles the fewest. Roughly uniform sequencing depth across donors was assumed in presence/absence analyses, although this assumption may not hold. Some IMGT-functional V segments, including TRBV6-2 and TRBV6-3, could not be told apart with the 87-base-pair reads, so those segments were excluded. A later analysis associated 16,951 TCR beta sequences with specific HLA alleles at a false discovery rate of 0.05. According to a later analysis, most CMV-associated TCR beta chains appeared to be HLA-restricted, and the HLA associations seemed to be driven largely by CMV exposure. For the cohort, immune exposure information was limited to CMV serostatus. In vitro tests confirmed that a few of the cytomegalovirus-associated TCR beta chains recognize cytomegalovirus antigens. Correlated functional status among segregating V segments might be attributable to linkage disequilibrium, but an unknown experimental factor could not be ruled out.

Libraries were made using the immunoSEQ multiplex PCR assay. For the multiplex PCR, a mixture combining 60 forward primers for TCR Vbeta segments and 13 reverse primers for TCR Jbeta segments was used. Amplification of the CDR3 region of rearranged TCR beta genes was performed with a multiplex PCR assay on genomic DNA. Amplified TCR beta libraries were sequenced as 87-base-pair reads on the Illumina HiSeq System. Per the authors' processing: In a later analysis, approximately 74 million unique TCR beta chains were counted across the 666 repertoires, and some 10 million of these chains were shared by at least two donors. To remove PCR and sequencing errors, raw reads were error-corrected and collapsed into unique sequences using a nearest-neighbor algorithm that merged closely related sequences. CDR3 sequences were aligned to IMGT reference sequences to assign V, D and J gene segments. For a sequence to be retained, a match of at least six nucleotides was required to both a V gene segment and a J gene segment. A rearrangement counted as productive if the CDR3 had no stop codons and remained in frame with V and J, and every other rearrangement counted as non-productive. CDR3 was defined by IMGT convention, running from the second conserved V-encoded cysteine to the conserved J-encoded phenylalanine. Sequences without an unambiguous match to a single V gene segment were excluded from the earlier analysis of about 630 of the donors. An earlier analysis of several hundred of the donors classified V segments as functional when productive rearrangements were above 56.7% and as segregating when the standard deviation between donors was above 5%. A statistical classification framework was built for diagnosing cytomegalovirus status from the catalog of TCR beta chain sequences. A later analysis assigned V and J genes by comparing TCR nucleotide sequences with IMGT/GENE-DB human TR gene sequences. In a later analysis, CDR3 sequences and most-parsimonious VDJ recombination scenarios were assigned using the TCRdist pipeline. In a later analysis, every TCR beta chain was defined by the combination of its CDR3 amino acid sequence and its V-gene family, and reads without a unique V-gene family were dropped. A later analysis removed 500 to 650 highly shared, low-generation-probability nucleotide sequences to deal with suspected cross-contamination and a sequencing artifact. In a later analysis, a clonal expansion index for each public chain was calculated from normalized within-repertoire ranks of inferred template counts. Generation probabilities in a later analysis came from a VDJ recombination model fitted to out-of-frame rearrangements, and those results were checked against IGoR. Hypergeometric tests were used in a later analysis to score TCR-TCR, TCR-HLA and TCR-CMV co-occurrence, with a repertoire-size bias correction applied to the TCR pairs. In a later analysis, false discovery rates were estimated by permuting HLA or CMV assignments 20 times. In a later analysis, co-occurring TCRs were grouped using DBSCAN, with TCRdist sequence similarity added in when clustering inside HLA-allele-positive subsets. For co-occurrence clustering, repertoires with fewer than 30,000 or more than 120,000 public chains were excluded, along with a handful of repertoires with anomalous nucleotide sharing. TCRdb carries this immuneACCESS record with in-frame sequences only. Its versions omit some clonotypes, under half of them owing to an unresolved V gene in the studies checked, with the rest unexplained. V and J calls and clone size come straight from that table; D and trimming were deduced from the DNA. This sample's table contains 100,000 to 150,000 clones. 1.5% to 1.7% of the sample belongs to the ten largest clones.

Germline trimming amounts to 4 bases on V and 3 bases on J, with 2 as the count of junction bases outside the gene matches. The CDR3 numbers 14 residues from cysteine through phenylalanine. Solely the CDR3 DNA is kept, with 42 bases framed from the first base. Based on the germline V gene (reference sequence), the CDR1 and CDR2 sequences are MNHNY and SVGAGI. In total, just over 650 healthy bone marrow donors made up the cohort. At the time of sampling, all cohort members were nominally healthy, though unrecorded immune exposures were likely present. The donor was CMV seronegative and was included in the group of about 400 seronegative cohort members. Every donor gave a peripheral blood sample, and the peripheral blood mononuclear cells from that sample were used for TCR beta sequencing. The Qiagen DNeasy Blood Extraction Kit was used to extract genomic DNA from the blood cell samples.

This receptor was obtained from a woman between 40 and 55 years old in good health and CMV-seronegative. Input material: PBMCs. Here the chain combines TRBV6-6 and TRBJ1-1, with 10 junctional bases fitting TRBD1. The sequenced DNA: TGTGCCAGCAGTTCTGGACAGGGGGACACTGAAGCTTTCTTT. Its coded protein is CASSSGQGDTEAFF.